These 32 T cell receptor beta chains came from one sample sequenced in a study of cytomegalovirus exposure and HLA in healthy donors. A multiplex PCR was run with 60 Vbeta primers and 13 Jbeta primers. This table comes from immunoSEQ multiplex PCR, and its TCRdb copy is limited to in-frame clones, with some not included. The table has about 96,000 clones, 65% to 80% seen once. The sequencing sample was made of PBMCs. These receptor sequences come from a female donor in good health and CMV-seropositive.

The rearrangement joins TRBV5-4 to TRBJ2-2; D is possibly TRBD1 (5 bases). The CDR3 loop spans 17 amino acids. Trimming pared 4 bases from V and 5 bases from J, leaving 21 bases between. CDR1 and CDR2 (germline): SGHNT, YYREEE (reference sequence). CDR3 DNA sequence: TGTGCCAGCAGCCCTGGCCCGGAAGGGGATGTTACCGGGGAGCTGTTTTTT. It encodes CASSPGPEGDVTGELFF.

In this sample, this clone turned up a few times. The chain carries TRBV28 and TRBJ2-6; no definite D call. This CDR3 is built from 14 residues. Germline V gene lookup returns CDR1 MDHEN and CDR2 SYDVKM. The V end was cut by 3 bases, the J end by 0 bases, with 3 bases between. CDR3 loop: CASSFSSGANVLTF. The CDR3 DNA follows: TGTGCCAGCAGTTTTAGCTCTGGGGCCAACGTCCTGACTTTC.

V gene TRBV6-5 combines with J gene TRBJ1-1; D not certain. There are 13 residues in the CDR3. Germline CDR1 and CDR2: MNHEY and SVGAGI. V was trimmed by 6 bases and J by 1 base, leaving 9 bases between them. CDR3 DNA: TGTGCCAGCAGGATTAACAAGAACACTGAAGCTTTCTTT. Translating gives CASRINKNTEAFF.

The chain combines TRBV25-1 with TRBJ2-2; D is ambiguous. In germline, CDR1 is MGHDK, CDR2 SYGVNS. The CDR3 consists of 16 residues. Trimming removed 3 bases at V and 7 bases at J, with 18 bases between. CDR3 amino acids: CASSDPRGTTDGELFF. The CDR3 DNA sequence: TGTGCCAGCAGTGACCCCCGCGGTACTACCGACGGGGAGCTGTTTTTT.

This chain links TRBV13 with TRBJ1-2, with D unclear. This CDR3 has 14 amino acids. Between the trimmed V and J ends, which lost 7 bases and 4 bases, there was a span of 16 bases. Germline V gene data show CDR1 as PRHDT and CDR2 as FYEKMQ (reference sequence). Here the CDR3 DNA reads TGTGCCAGCACCCCCCGTGGTTTCGGCTATGGCTACACCTTC. Translated: CASTPRGFGYGYTF.

The chain links TRBV4-2 to TRBJ2-7; D ambiguous. Germline CDR1 is LGHNA and CDR2 is YNFKEQ. This CDR3 spans 15 amino acids. Trimming took 0 bases from V and 4 from J, leaving 13 bases between them. The DNA for the CDR3 is TGTGCCAGCAGCCAAGATAGTCGGTCGTGGTACGAGCAGTACTTC. This translates into CASSQDSRSWYEQYF.

The V gene is TRBV10-3, the J gene TRBJ1-6; D ambiguous. Germline V lookup: CDR1 ENHRY, CDR2 SYGVKD. The CDR3 has 15 amino acids. The V end lost 2 bases, the J end lost 5 bases, and 10 bases lay between the germline ends. The CDR3 sequence is CAISEREGHNSPLHF. For the CDR3, the DNA is TGTGCCATCAGTGAGAGAGAGGGTCATAATTCACCCCTCCACTTT.

The chain joins TRBV5-6 to TRBJ2-3; 14 nucleotides line up with TRBD2. The CDR3 consists of 17 residues. V shed 4 bases, J shed 2 bases, and the junction held 6 bases outside the gene matches. Germline loops: CDR1 SGHDT, CDR2 YYEEEE. CDR3 sequence reads: CASSIRLAGGYTDTQYF. The CDR3 DNA is TGTGCCAGCAGCATCCGACTAGCGGGGGGGTACACAGATACGCAGTATTTT.

In its sample, this clone was seen a few times. The chain employs TRBV11-2 and TRBJ2-7; D is unclear. CDR1 and CDR2 (germline): SGHAT, FQNNGV. The CDR3 totals 16 residues. The V end lost 1 base, the J end lost 1 base, and 14 bases lay between the germline ends. The CDR3 coding sequence is TGTGCCAGCAGCTTAGGTCTTAGGCAGGTGTCCTACGAGCAGTACTTC. Protein: CASSLGLRQVSYEQYF.

The V call is TRBV5-8, the J call TRBJ2-7; TRBD1 is a possible D gene (5 bases). The CDR3 totals 12 residues. The V end was cut by 3 bases, the J end by 3 bases, with 7 bases between. Germline V gene data show CDR1 as SGHTS and CDR2 as YDEGEE. The CDR3 DNA sequence: TGTGCCAGCAGCTCCCAGGGCTACGAGCAGTACTTC. It specifies CASSSQGYEQYF.

The chain uses TRBV28 and TRBJ2-5, with 7 bases matching TRBD1. CDR3 size: 13 residues. The V and J ends lost 6 bases and 2 bases, in that order; junction bases with no gene match: 3. CDR1 is MDHEN, CDR2 SYDVKM, per germline. The CDR3 region is CASSPGQQETQYF. The CDR3, as DNA: TGTGCCAGCAGCCCGGGACAGCAAGAGACCCAGTACTTC. Supplemented by reference TRBV28 and TRBJ2-5, the full variable domain reads DVKVTQSSRYLVKRTGEKVFLECVQDMDHENMFWYRQDPGLGLRLIYFSYDVKMKEKGDIPEGYSVSREKKERFSLILESASTNQTSMYLCASSPGQQETQYFGPGTRLLVL.

The genes are TRBV28 and TRBJ1-4, with TRBD1 identical over 9 bases. The CDR3 has 14 amino acids. CDR1 and CDR2 (germline): MDHEN, SYDVKM. The J segment lost 8 bases and the V segment lost 5 bases, leaving 6 bases of the junction unmatched. This CDR3 reads CASSRRDREEKLFF. CDR3 coding DNA: TGTGCCAGCAGTCGCCGGGACAGGGAGGAAAAACTGTTTTTT. Complete variable domain (other parts from reference TRBV28 and TRBJ1-4): DVKVTQSSRYLVKRTGEKVFLECVQDMDHENMFWYRQDPGLGLRLIYFSYDVKMKEKGDIPEGYSVSREKKERFSLILESASTNQTSMYLCASSRRDREEKLFFGSGTQLSVL.

This chain joins TRBV5-1 and TRBJ2-3, with 12 bases matching TRBD2. V lost 3 bases and J lost 2; bases outside the gene matches: 4. The CDR3 consists of 16 residues. Germline V lookup: CDR1 SGHRS, CDR2 YFSETQ. The CDR3 spells CASSWTSGEPTDTQYF. In DNA form, the CDR3 reads TGCGCCAGCAGCTGGACTAGCGGGGAACCCACAGATACGCAGTATTTT.

The V gene is TRBV19, the J gene TRBJ1-1; perhaps TRBD1 as D (6 bases). Looked up from germline, CDR1 is LNHDA and CDR2 is SQIVND (reference sequence). V was pared by 4 bases and J by 5 bases, with 11 bases between. The CDR3 contains 13 residues. The CDR3 reads CASSNAGQTEAFF. The CDR3 coding sequence is TGTGCCAGTAGTAATGCCGGACAGACTGAAGCTTTCTTT.

V gene TRBV7-9 combines with J gene TRBJ1-2; 7 nucleotides match TRBD1. The CDR3 has 14 amino acids. V was clipped by 1 base and J by 6 bases; unmatched bases: 5. Per the germline V gene, CDR1 is SEHNR and CDR2 is FQNEAQ (reference sequence). The CDR3 spells CASSLGQGENGYTF. The CDR3 nucleotides read TGTGCCAGCAGCTTAGGACAGGGCGAGAATGGCTACACCTTC.

The chain uses TRBV7-2 and TRBJ2-7, with a tentative D call TRBD1 (6 bases). The CDR3 loop spans 14 amino acids. Germline V gene lookup returns CDR1 SGHTA and CDR2 FQGNSA. V shed 4 bases and J shed 1 base, with 11 bases lying between them. The CDR3 bases are TGTGCCAGCAGCTCAAACAGGGTTTCCTACGAGCAGTACTTC. Translation: CASSSNRVSYEQYF.

This chain links TRBV4-1 with TRBJ2-1, with 7 positions matching TRBD2. The CDR3 contains 17 residues. The ends lost 0 bases at V and 6 bases at J; junction bases unmatched: 11. CDR1 is MGHRA and CDR2 is YSYEKL in the germline V gene. CDR3 region: CASSQEAGGRRGNEQFF. The CDR3 bases are TGCGCCAGCAGCCAAGAGGCGGGCGGGAGAAGGGGCAATGAGCAGTTCTTC.

CDR3 DNA: TGTGCCAGCAGATTTTCGGGGGAAAACACCGGGGAGCTGTTTTTT. Translated: CASRFSGENTGELFF. This chain uses TRBV7-8 with TRBJ2-2, with TRBD2 as a possible D gene (6 bases). The V and J ends lost 6 bases and 2 bases respectively, with 13 bases between them. Per the germline V gene, CDR1 is SGHVS and CDR2 is FQNEAQ. The CDR3 has 15 amino acids.

This chain links TRBV4-1 with TRBJ1-2; TRBD1 aligns across 12 bases. Looked up from germline, CDR1 is MGHRA and CDR2 is YSYEKL. The junction had 12 bases not matched to a gene; V was cut back by 3 bases and J by 4 bases. The CDR3 runs to 18 residues. The DNA of the CDR3 is TGCGCCAGCAGCCATGGTGGGACAGGGGGCTTGGTGGCCTATGGCTACACCTTC. Protein product: CASSHGGTGGLVAYGYTF.

The rearrangement links TRBV29-1 to TRBJ2-5, with 10 positions matching TRBD2. The germline V gene encodes CDR1 SQVTM and CDR2 ANQGSEA. The CDR3 runs to 18 residues. After removal of 4 bases from V and 4 bases from J, the junction contained 18 bases not matched to a gene. The CDR3 is CSVAPLTRLAGVGETQYF. CDR3 nucleotide sequence: TGCAGCGTTGCTCCCCTAACCCGTCTAGCGGGGGTAGGAGAGACCCAGTACTTC.

The chain combines TRBV7-2 with TRBJ2-2; 9 bases fit TRBD1. The germline gives CDR1 SGHTA, CDR2 FQGNSA. V shed 5 bases and J 4 bases; nucleotides not matched to a gene: 5. This CDR3 comprises 15 residues. CDR3 nucleotide sequence: TGTGCCAGCAGCGTACAGGGGGCCGGCACCGGGGAGCTGTTTTTT. It encodes CASSVQGAGTGELFF.

The chain couples TRBV7-6 to TRBJ2-7; D might be TRBD2 (6 bases). Per the germline V gene, CDR1 is SGHVS and CDR2 is FNYEAQ. The length of the CDR3 is 14 residues. Trimming left V 4 bases short and J 2 bases short, with 12 bases between. CDR3 sequence: CASSSPSAPYEQYF. CDR3 in DNA: TGTGCCAGCAGCTCCCCTAGCGCCCCCTACGAGCAGTACTTC.

This chain links TRBV7-9 with TRBJ2-7; the D gene is possibly TRBD2 (7 bases). Looked up from germline, CDR1 is SEHNR and CDR2 is FQNEAQ (reference sequence). There are 15 residues in the CDR3. Deletions cut 6 bases from V and 2 bases from J, with 17 bases between. CDR3 protein: CASRRGEGGAYEQYF. Written as DNA, the CDR3 is TGTGCCAGCAGGAGGGGGGAGGGCGGCGCCTACGAGCAGTACTTC.

This clone was detected a few times. This rearrangement joins TRBV28 to TRBJ2-2; TRBD2 matches 8 bases. The V gene's germline CDR1 is MDHEN and CDR2 SYDVKM. CDR3 length: 18 amino acids. J gave up 6 bases and V 4 bases, and 16 bases lay outside the gene matches. CDR3 protein: CASSSIRGTRKESGELFF. DNA of the CDR3: TGTGCCAGCAGTTCCATCCGTGGGACTAGGAAGGAGTCCGGGGAGCTGTTTTTT.

The J gene is TRBJ1-1, the V gene TRBV30; 8 bases line up with TRBD1. V was clipped by 2 bases and J by 7 bases; unmatched bases: 3. The CDR3 contains 12 residues. Germline V gives CDR1 GTSNPN, CDR2 SVGIG (reference sequence). This CDR3 is CAWSRQGYEAFF. Written as DNA, the CDR3 is TGTGCCTGGAGTAGACAGGGGTATGAAGCTTTCTTT.

This rearrangement joins TRBV7-2 to TRBJ1-1; D unresolved. Germline loops: CDR1 SGHTA, CDR2 FQGNSA. Trimming removed 3 bases from V and 4 bases from J, with 12 bases in between. The CDR3 loop spans 14 amino acids. CDR3 protein: CASSLFTEGTEAFF. The CDR3 nucleotides are TGTGCCAGCAGCTTGTTTACGGAGGGCACTGAAGCTTTCTTT.

This sequence joins TRBV5-1 and TRBJ2-7, with TRBD1 as a possible D gene (7 bases). Germline CDR1 is SGHRS and CDR2 is YFSETQ. V lost 3 bases and J 7 bases, leaving 14 bases between the germline ends. This CDR3 has 13 amino acids. The CDR3 sequence: CASSSEGAGEQYF. The CDR3 bases are TGCGCCAGCAGCTCGGAGGGGGCGGGGGAGCAGTACTTC.

CDR3 nucleotides: TGTGCCAGCAGCAAAGTAACTAGCGGCACAGATACGCAGTATTTT. Protein product: CASSKVTSGTDTQYF. The chain couples TRBV21-1 to TRBJ2-3; the table's D call TRBD2 went unverified against the DNA. TRBV21-1 is given as a pseudogene. The CDR3 spans 15 residues.

CDR3 loop: CASSLVSTSGGVPDTQYF. CDR3 DNA: TGTGCCAGCAGCTTAGTATCTACTAGCGGGGGCGTTCCAGATACGCAGTATTTT. The chain carries TRBV7-2 and TRBJ2-3; 11 positions agree with TRBD2. The CDR3 extends over 18 amino acids. The germline CDR1 and CDR2 sequences are SGHTA and FQGNSA. V was pared by 1 base and J by 4 bases, with 10 bases of the junction left unmatched.

This rearrangement joins TRBV7-2 to TRBJ2-1; D possibly corresponds to TRBD2 (7 bases). The CDR3 runs 15 residues. Germline V CDR1 and CDR2: SGHTA, FQGNSA. The ends were cut back, 5 bases at V and 3 bases at J, with 14 bases in the middle. This CDR3 is CASSRGAGLYNEQFF. The DNA of the CDR3 is TGTGCCAGCAGCCGGGGGGCGGGACTCTACAATGAGCAGTTCTTC.

J is TRBJ2-5 and V is TRBV15; D is perhaps TRBD2 (5 bases). Trimming stripped 8 bases from V and 2 bases from J, with 15 bases between. Germline V gene data show CDR1 as LNHNV and CDR2 as YYDKDF (reference sequence). CDR3 length equals 14 residues. Written as DNA, the CDR3 is TGTGCCACCTCCGGGATACCTATACAAGAGACCCAGTACTTC. Translation gives CATSGIPIQETQYF.

This clone showed up just once. The V and J genes are TRBV30 and TRBJ1-2; D possibly corresponds to TRBD1 (6 bases). Trimming took 5 bases from V and 7 from J, leaving 14 bases between them. Looked up from germline, CDR1 is GTSNPN and CDR2 is SVGIG (reference sequence). The CDR3 consists of 12 residues. This chain's CDR3 is CAWANRAGGYTF. CDR3 coding DNA: TGTGCCTGGGCAAACAGGGCGGGTGGCTACACCTTC.